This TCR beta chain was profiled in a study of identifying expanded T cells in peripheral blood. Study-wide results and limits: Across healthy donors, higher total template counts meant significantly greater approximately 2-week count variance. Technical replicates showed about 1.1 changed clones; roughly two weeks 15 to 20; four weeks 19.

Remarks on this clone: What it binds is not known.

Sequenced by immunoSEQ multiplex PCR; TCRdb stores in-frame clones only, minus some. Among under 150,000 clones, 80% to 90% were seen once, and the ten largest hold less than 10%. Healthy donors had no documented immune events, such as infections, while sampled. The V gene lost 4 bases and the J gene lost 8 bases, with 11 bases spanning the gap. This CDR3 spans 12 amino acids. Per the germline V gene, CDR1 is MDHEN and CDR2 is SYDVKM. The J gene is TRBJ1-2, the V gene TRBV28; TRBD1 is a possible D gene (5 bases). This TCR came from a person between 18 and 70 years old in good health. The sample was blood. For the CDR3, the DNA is TGTGCCAGCAGTTCCCGGCGGGGGGGCTACACCTTC. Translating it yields CASSSRRGGYTF.